Following are 30 T cell receptor beta chains from one sample sequenced in a study of regulatory T cells in long-lasting Graves disease. Combining iRepertoire HTBI primers with Arm-PCR of CDR3 regions, the authors built TCR beta libraries. TCRdb reanalysed the multiplex PCR reads using MiXCR and keeps one entry per CDR3 protein. Of some 500,000 distinct CDR3 sequences listed, approximately 15% were seen once; the top ten hold roughly a tenth. Time point: newly diagnosed GD, antithyroid drugs for less than 3 months. PBMC RNA served as the TCR library source. The data also belong to a second study, concerning T cells in Graves' hyperthyroidism and ophthalmopathy.

Sample: peripheral blood mononuclear cells (PBMCs), taken at new diagnosis, from a patient treated with antithyroid drugs. These receptors were taken from a man younger than 40 with Graves disease.

The rearrangement uses TRBV29-1 and TRBJ2-1; 16 nucleotides align to TRBD2. The CDR3 has 16 amino acids. Trimming cost V 7 bases and J 8 bases; bases outside gene matches: 11. CDR1 SQVTM and CDR2 ANQGSEA come from the germline V gene. The CDR3 region has the DNA TGCAGCGCCGCGAAGGGACTAGCGGGAGGGCCTGATGAGCAGTTCTTC. Translation: CSAAKGLAGGPDEQFF.

The gene calls are TRBV10-2 and TRBJ2-5; no clear D gene. This CDR3 has 14 amino acids. CDR1 is WSHSY and CDR2 is SAAADI in the germline V gene. The V and J ends lost 0 bases and 7 bases respectively, with 12 bases between them. The CDR3, as DNA: TGCGCCAGCAGTGAGTCAGGCCTCTTGGCGACCCAGTACTTC. Translated, it gives CASSESGLLATQYF.

In this sample, this clonotype turned up a few times. This chain uses TRBV6-5 with TRBJ1-2, with TRBD1 identical over 8 bases. Germline CDR1 and CDR2: MNHEY and SVGAGI. The CDR3 has 16 residues. V shed 0 bases and J 8 bases; nucleotides not matched to a gene: 11. CDR3 DNA: TGTGCCAGCAGTTACTCGGGGGCAGGGGGCGTGAACGGCTACACCTTC. Translating it yields CASSYSGAGGVNGYTF.

This clonotype was counted many times. The chain is built from TRBV7-2 and TRBJ2-5; no firm D call. Trimming cost V 6 bases and J 1 base, with 12 bases left between them. From germline, CDR1 is SGHTA and CDR2 FQGNSA. This CDR3 has 14 residues. The DNA of the CDR3 is TGTGCCAGCAGTTCTGGGTGGGGCCAAGAGACCCAGTACTTC. Amino acid sequence: CASSSGWGQETQYF.

This chain joins TRBV4-1 and TRBJ2-7; 9 positions agree with TRBD1. The CDR3 totals 14 residues. CDR1 MGHRA and CDR2 YSYEKL come from the germline V gene. Trimming took 7 bases from V and 4 from J; bases not matched to a gene: 8. The CDR3, as DNA: TGCGCCAGCAATCAAGGACAGGGGCCATACGAGCAGTACTTC. Translated: CASNQGQGPYEQYF.

The chain uses TRBV20-1 and TRBJ1-1; D not resolved. Germline-derived CDR1 and CDR2 are DFQATT and SNEGSKA (reference sequence). Trimming removed 7 bases at V and 4 bases at J, with 16 bases between. The CDR3 contains 13 residues. The DNA for the CDR3 is TGCAGTGTTCCCCGGAGGTGGGGCACTGAAGCTTTCTTT. Encoded protein: CSVPRRWGTEAFF.

This clonotype was observed many times. The chain uses TRBV12-3 or TRBV12-4 and TRBJ2-1, with TRBD2 matching over 10 bases. This CDR3 is 14 amino acids long. V lost 5 bases, J lost 7 bases, and 5 bases stayed unmatched. The CDR3 sequence: CASSPSGSGNEQFF. CDR3 DNA sequence: TGTGCCAGCAGTCCTAGCGGGAGCGGGAATGAGCAGTTCTTC.

This clonotype came up many times. DNA for the CDR3: TGTGCCCACAGGAGACCCGGGATTGGGGAAGGCACTGAAGCTTTCTTT. Protein: CAHRRPGIGEGTEAFF. The rearrangement joins TRBV28 to TRBJ1-1; perhaps TRBD1 as D (5 bases). Trimming took off 11 bases at V and 4 bases at J, with 26 bases between the two ends. The CDR3 contains 16 residues. CDR1 MDHEN and CDR2 SYDVKM come from the germline V gene. The full variable domain, completed using reference TRBV28 and TRBJ1-1, is DVKVTQSSRYLVKRTGEKVFLECVQDMDHENMFWYRQDPGLGLRLIYFSYDVKMKEKGDIPEGYSVSREKKERFSLILESASTNQTSMYLCAHRRPGIGEGTEAFFGQGTRLTVV.

This clonotype was detected a few times. The chain joins TRBV7-3 to TRBJ2-7; D gene unclear. The V gene lost 1 base and the J gene lost 7 bases, with 8 bases spanning the gap. The germline V gene has CDR1 SGHTA and CDR2 FQGTGA. The CDR3 is 12 amino acids. The CDR3 DNA reads TGTGCCAGCAGCTTAATTCTAGGGGAGCAGTACTTC. Protein product: CASSLILGEQYF.

This clonotype was seen many times. V usage is TRBV2 and J usage is TRBJ2-1, with 7 bases lining up with TRBD1. Germline CDR1 reads SNHLY; CDR2 reads FYNNEI. Trimming removed 5 bases from V and 6 bases from J; junction bases left unmatched: 13. The CDR3 spans 16 residues. CDR3 sequence reads: CASSFTGTEGPNEQFF. The DNA of the CDR3 is TGTGCCAGCAGTTTTACCGGGACAGAGGGTCCCAATGAGCAGTTCTTC.

Notes on this clonotype: It is likely a read error, because the conserved phenylalanine at the end of the CDR3 is missing. This chain connects TRBV7-9 to TRBJ1-1; D is possibly TRBD1 (6 bases). Germline lookup yields CDR1 SEHNR and CDR2 FQNEAQ (reference sequence). V was cut by 5 bases and J by 5 bases, with 27 bases left in between. This CDR3 comprises 18 residues. CDR3 protein: CASSGLGTHHLSSTEAFL. The CDR3 DNA reads as TGTGCCAGCAGCGGGCTGGGGACACATCACCTTAGTTCTACTGAAGCTTTCCTT.

The table lists this clonotype with many counts. V is TRBV12-3 or TRBV12-4 and J is TRBJ2-2; 7 nucleotides agree with TRBD1. V lost 5 bases and J lost 2; bases outside the gene matches: 5. This CDR3 is built from 15 residues. CDR3 coding DNA: TGTGCCAGCAGTCCACAGGGGAGCAACACCGGGGAGCTGTTTTTT. Its protein product is CASSPQGSNTGELFF.

This clonotype was recorded many times. This chain links TRBV29-1 with TRBJ1-2; no reliable D call. Germline V gene data show CDR1 as SQVTM and CDR2 as ANQGSEA. This CDR3 is built from 11 residues. V dropped 7 bases and J dropped 6 bases, with 12 bases sitting between them. In DNA, the CDR3 is TGCAGCGCCGTCGGTTTGGATGGCTACACCTTC. This codes for CSAVGLDGYTF.

This clonotype occurred a few times. V usage is TRBV4-2 and J usage is TRBJ2-7; 9 bases map to TRBD1. Germline values: CDR1 LGHNA, CDR2 YNFKEQ. V lost 2 bases to trimming and J lost 5 bases; unmatched junction nucleotides: 4. This CDR3 has 14 amino acids. CDR3 nucleotides: TGTGCCAGCAGCCAACGGACAGGGGAGGACGAGCAGTACTTC. Its translation is CASSQRTGEDEQYF.

This clonotype was observed a few times. One junction end does not reproduce the germline sequence, and a read error may be involved. V gene TRBV27 combines with J gene TRBJ2-5; D gene unclear. Germline V CDR1 and CDR2: MNHEY, SMNVEV (reference sequence). The CDR3 contains 13 residues. CDR3 sequence: CARSLSGGETQYF. CDR3 DNA: TGTGCCAGGAGTTTATCGGGCGGTGAGACCCAGTACTTC.

This clonotype has ten or more counts. This sequence joins TRBV7-2 and TRBJ1-5; a weak D match, TRBD1 (6 bases). Germline-derived CDR1 and CDR2 are SGHTA and FQGNSA. V was cut by 8 bases and J by 11 bases, with 19 bases left in between. The CDR3 is 13 amino acids. The CDR3 here is CASGRGAQGAQHF. CDR3 DNA: TGTGCCAGCGGGCGGGGGGCCCAAGGGGCCCAGCATTTT. Full variable domain (missing parts from reference TRBV7-2 and TRBJ1-5): GAGVSQSPSNKVTEKGKDVELRCDPISGHTALYWYRQSLGQGLEFLIYFQGNSAPDKSGLPSDRFSAERTGGSVSTLTIQRTQQEDSAVYLCASGRGAQGAQHFGDGTRLSIL.

There are many counts of this clonotype. The chain employs TRBV6-2 or TRBV6-3 and TRBJ2-7; D is unresolved. Germline V gene data show CDR1 as MNHEY and CDR2 as SVGEGT. The CDR3 sequence is 16 residues long. The V and J ends lost 0 bases and 1 base respectively, with 13 bases between them. The DNA for the CDR3 is TGTGCCAGCAGTTACTCCACCCCAGGTGGATCCTACGAGCAGTACTTC. Translated: CASSYSTPGGSYEQYF.

The chain combines TRBV6-1 with TRBJ2-1, with 12 bases aligning to TRBD2. J gave up 7 bases and V 7 bases, and 8 bases lay outside the gene matches. This CDR3 contains 15 residues. Germline assignment: CDR1 MNHNS and CDR2 SASEGT. This CDR3 reads CASIEWTSGDNEQFF. CDR3 DNA: TGTGCCAGCATCGAATGGACTAGCGGGGATAATGAGCAGTTCTTC.

This sequence joins TRBV6-1 and TRBJ2-1; D is unresolved. The CDR3 sequence is 14 residues long. Germline values: CDR1 MNHNS, CDR2 SASEGT. V was clipped by 7 bases and J by 0 bases, with 10 bases between them. DNA for the CDR3: TGTGCCAGCATCTACGAGAGCTCCTACAATGAGCAGTTCTTC. Amino acid sequence: CASIYESSYNEQFF.

This clonotype was recorded at least ten times. The chain is built from TRBV7-8 and TRBJ2-1; 9 positions match TRBD1. This CDR3 spans 13 amino acids. V shed 6 bases, J shed 8 bases, and the junction held 5 bases outside the gene matches. Germline V gene sequence: CDR1 SGHVS, CDR2 FQNEAQ. The CDR3 DNA follows: TGTGCCAGCAGATTACAGGGGGCGGATGAGCAGTTCTTC. The encoded protein is CASRLQGADEQFF.

This rearrangement joins TRBV6-2 or TRBV6-3 to TRBJ1-6; D is undetermined. This CDR3 is built from 12 residues. Between the trimmed V and J ends, which lost 4 bases and 7 bases, there was a span of 5 bases. From germline, CDR1 is MNHEY and CDR2 SVGEGT. CDR3 nucleotides: TGTGCCAGCAGTTTCCTCAATTCACCCCTCCACTTT. Its protein is CASSFLNSPLHF.

Many counts were recorded for this clonotype. The rearrangement joins TRBV28 to TRBJ2-1, with D possibly being TRBD2 (6 bases). This CDR3 contains 16 residues. V dropped 6 bases and J dropped 8 bases, with 23 bases sitting between them. CDR1 and CDR2 (germline): MDHEN, SYDVKM. CDR3 in DNA: TGTGCCAGCAGACTTCAAAGGAGACTAGTTGGGGATGAGCAGTTCTTC. Translation: CASRLQRRLVGDEQFF.

This clonotype has a count of ten or more. The chain combines TRBV5-1 with TRBJ2-7, with D unclear. The V and J ends lost 7 bases and 5 bases respectively, with 4 bases between them. In germline, CDR1 is SGHRS, CDR2 YFSETQ. This CDR3 has 9 residues. The CDR3 bases are TGCGCCAGCCCGCACGAGCAGTACTTC. Protein sequence: CASPHEQYF.

Ten or more counts support this clonotype. The V call is TRBV19, the J call TRBJ2-3, with D uncertain. The CDR3 runs 15 residues. The germline V and J ends were trimmed by 5 bases and 0 bases, with 12 bases remaining between them. Germline V gene lookup returns CDR1 LNHDA and CDR2 SQIVND (reference sequence). The DNA of the CDR3 is TGTGCCAGTAGTGTCCCCCCGCCCAGCACAGATACGCAGTATTTT. This codes for CASSVPPPSTDTQYF.

At least ten counts were recorded for this clonotype. The V call is TRBV27, the J call TRBJ2-3; D perhaps matches TRBD1 (6 bases). Germline V gives CDR1 MNHEY, CDR2 SMNVEV (reference sequence). Trimming took off 6 bases at V and 5 bases at J, with 12 bases between the two ends. The CDR3 extends over 13 amino acids. CDR3: CASSMSRGDTQYF. The CDR3 DNA reads TGTGCCAGCAGCATGAGCAGGGGAGATACGCAGTATTTT.

This clonotype was observed at least ten times. The chain carries TRBV11-2 and TRBJ2-7; D is unresolved. Germline values: CDR1 SGHAT, CDR2 FQNNGV. The V end was cut by 0 bases, the J end by 3 bases, with 6 bases between. CDR3 length equals 13 residues. CDR3 region: CASSLDHIYEQYF. CDR3 sequence (DNA): TGTGCCAGCAGCTTAGATCACATCTACGAGCAGTACTTC.

J is TRBJ2-3 and V is TRBV9, with D unresolved. The CDR3 sequence is 14 residues long. From germline, CDR1 is SGDLS and CDR2 YYNGEE. Trimming took off 4 bases at V and 6 bases at J, with 15 bases between the two ends. Written as DNA, the CDR3 is TGTGCCAGCAGCTCTCCTTTAACAACGGATACGCAGTATTTT. Translating gives CASSSPLTTDTQYF.

This clonotype was counted many times. The chain is built from TRBV25-1 and TRBJ2-3, with 11 bases matching TRBD2. V trimming: 3 bases; J trimming: 5 bases; junction bases outside the gene matches: 13. Germline CDR1 and CDR2: MGHDK and SYGVNS. The CDR3 is 18 residues long. The CDR3 here is CASSENPSGRRWKDTQYF. DNA for the CDR3: TGTGCCAGCAGTGAGAATCCTAGCGGGAGGAGGTGGAAAGATACGCAGTATTTT.

The chain combines TRBV20-1 with TRBJ2-1; D is ambiguous. V was shortened by 3 bases and J by 1 base, with 13 bases between the two germline ends. CDR1 and CDR2 from the germline V gene are DFQATT and SNEGSKA (reference sequence). This CDR3 region has 15 residues. The CDR3 loop reads CSARTEQGSYNEQFF. DNA for the CDR3: TGCAGTGCTAGGACCGAGCAAGGGTCCTACAATGAGCAGTTCTTC.

This clonotype was observed many times. The chain combines TRBV7-3 with TRBJ2-3; D remains ambiguous. CDR1 and CDR2 from the germline V gene are SGHTA and FQGTGA. CDR3 length: 12 residues. V gave up 5 bases and J gave up 6 bases, with 9 bases separating them. The CDR3 DNA is TGTGCCAGCAGCCTCGATCGGGATACGCAGTATTTT. It yields the protein CASSLDRDTQYF.